A single T cell receptor beta chain is shown here with its context. Clones were read by immunoSEQ multiplex PCR, and TCRdb kept only the in-frame ones, dropping some. The table shows roughly 760,000 clones, with about 74% occurring only once. The data originate from a study of shared clonotypes between healthy human individuals. Trimming pared 2 bases from V and 5 bases from J, leaving 13 bases between. This CDR3 is 14 amino acids long. Per the germline V gene, CDR1 is SGHTS and CDR2 is YDEGEE. Material: memory CD4+ T cells sorted from blood. The subset here: CD45RA-negative fraction. This clonotype originated in a woman aged 25 to 39 in good health. The chain carries TRBV5-8 and TRBJ1-1; unclear D gene. CDR3: CASSFAMRVTEAFF. CDR3 in DNA: TGTGCCAGCAGCTTCGCTATGAGGGTAACTGAAGCTTTCTTT.